The clone carrying this T cell receptor beta chain appeared many times. The antigen remains unidentified. This sample is part of a study of T cell repertoires in cytomegalovirus infection. Each CDR3 protein gets one entry after TCRdb re-called the reads with MiXCR. The sample has some 120,000 distinct CDR3 sequences, around 10% seen once. This receptor was taken from a human donor in good health (CMV status not recorded). Some clones in this sample may be carry-over from other donors' samples. Specimen: PBMCs, sequenced either directly or after in vitro stimulation (not recorded which).

CDR3 amino acids: CASSQGGAGGPDEQFF. Here the CDR3 DNA reads TGTGCCAGCAGCCAAGGGGGAGCGGGAGGGCCGGATGAGCAGTTCTTC. This chain joins TRBV14 and TRBJ2-1; 10 nucleotides match TRBD2. Germline assignment: CDR1 SGHDN and CDR2 FVKESK. With V trimmed by 1 base and J by 8 bases, 8 bases remained unmatched. The CDR3 extends over 16 amino acids.